Following are 28 T cell receptor beta chains from one sample sequenced in a study of shared clonotypes between healthy human individuals. Method: immunoSEQ multiplex PCR; TCRdb's copy keeps in-frame clones and lacks some. The sample comprises some 92,000 clones, more than 45% of which are singletons, and roughly 15% rests with the top ten. The sample consisted of PBMCs. These receptor sequences come from a middle-aged woman in good health. Some clones in this sample may be carry-over from other donors' samples.

V usage is TRBV18 and J usage is TRBJ1-4; D remains unclear. V was shortened by 3 bases and J by 5 bases, with 7 bases between the two germline ends. There are 13 residues in the CDR3. Germline lookup yields CDR1 KGHSH and CDR2 LQKENI. The chain's CDR3 is CASSPRENEKLFF. DNA for the CDR3: TGTGCCAGCTCACCTCGGGAGAATGAAAAACTGTTTTTT.

With respect to this clone: This likely stems from a read error, as it lies one base from a far larger clone. The genes are TRBV7-9 and TRBJ2-7, with 7 nucleotides matching TRBD1. After removal of 5 bases from V and 2 bases from J, the junction contained 6 bases not matched to a gene. CDR3 length: 14 amino acids. Germline CDR1 SEHNR, CDR2 FQNEAQ (reference sequence). The CDR3 DNA sequence: TGTGCCAGCAGCCAAGACAGGGTTACCTACGAGCAGTACTTC. This encodes CASSQDRVTYEQYF.

The V call is TRBV4-1, the J call TRBJ2-1, with D tentatively TRBD2 (7 bases). The CDR3 runs 16 residues. V gave up 0 bases and J gave up 8 bases, with 17 bases separating them. CDR1 and CDR2 (germline): MGHRA, YSYEKL. CDR3 loop: CASSQDGLGGSDEQFF. CDR3 nucleotides: TGCGCCAGCAGCCAAGACGGACTAGGGGGATCCGATGAGCAGTTCTTC.

J is TRBJ1-6 and V is TRBV4-2; D gene unclear. V lost 0 bases, J lost 0 bases, and 9 bases lay in between. Germline CDR1 and CDR2: LGHNA and YNFKEQ. The CDR3 extends over 17 amino acids. The chain's CDR3 is CASSQDRPGSYNSPLHF. The DNA for the CDR3 is TGTGCCAGCAGCCAAGATCGGCCGGGCTCCTATAATTCACCCCTCCACTTT.

This clone was detected ten times or more. The sample carries other DNA sequences with the same CDR3. V and J are TRBV18 and TRBJ1-1; the match to TRBD1 covers 7 bases. The J segment lost 1 base and the V segment lost 3 bases, leaving 2 bases of the junction unmatched. Germline loops: CDR1 KGHSH, CDR2 LQKENI. The CDR3 covers 14 residues. The chain's CDR3 is CASSPTGTNTEAFF. The DNA of the CDR3 is TGTGCCAGCTCACCGACAGGGACGAACACTGAAGCTTTCTTT.

The rearrangement uses TRBV29-1 and TRBJ1-2, with D perhaps matching TRBD1 (5 bases). Germline CDR1 reads SQVTM; CDR2 reads ANQGSEA. This CDR3 spans 14 amino acids. V was pared by 3 bases and J by 8 bases, with 19 bases between. The CDR3 is CSVDLGSRARGYTF. CDR3 sequence (DNA): TGCAGCGTTGATCTAGGCTCCAGGGCTCGGGGCTACACCTTC.

The CDR3 DNA sequence: TGTGCCAGCAGCTTGGCCGGGGGTAGCAATCAGCCCCAGCATTTT. It specifies CASSLAGGSNQPQHF. The V and J genes are TRBV5-6 and TRBJ1-5; D may be TRBD1 (5 bases). Trimming stripped 0 bases from V and 0 bases from J, with 7 bases between. This CDR3 region has 15 residues. CDR1 is SGHDT and CDR2 is YYEEEE in the germline V gene.

This rearrangement joins TRBV14 to TRBJ2-2; tentative D call: TRBD2 (5 bases). CDR3 length equals 15 residues. Germline V gene sequence: CDR1 SGHDN, CDR2 FVKESK. The V and J ends lost 4 bases and 5 bases respectively, with 14 bases between them. The CDR3 sequence: CASSLGGRNTGELFF. CDR3 bases: TGTGCCAGCAGCCTAGGAGGACGGAATACCGGGGAGCTGTTTTTT.

V and J are TRBV29-1 and TRBJ2-5, with TRBD2 matching over 9 bases. There are 14 residues in the CDR3. Trimming cost V 3 bases and J 1 base; bases outside gene matches: 3. Looked up from germline, CDR1 is SQVTM and CDR2 is ANQGSEA. CDR3 sequence reads: CSVEASGTQETQYF. The CDR3 bases are TGCAGCGTTGAGGCTAGCGGGACCCAAGAGACCCAGTACTTC.

The chain links TRBV7-2 to TRBJ1-5, with D maybe TRBD1 (5 bases). This CDR3 contains 15 residues. In germline, CDR1 is SGHTA, CDR2 FQGNSA. V was cut by 0 bases and J by 2 bases, with 8 bases left in between. The CDR3 loop reads CASSLAWGGNQPQHF. In DNA, the CDR3 is TGTGCCAGCAGCTTAGCGTGGGGGGGCAATCAGCCCCAGCATTTT.

A few counts support this clone. Possible read error: a much larger clone is one base away. The J gene is TRBJ1-1, the V gene TRBV28, with D perhaps TRBD1 (6 bases). Germline assignment: CDR1 MDHEN and CDR2 SYDVKM. Trimming took off 5 bases at V and 4 bases at J, with 17 bases between the two ends. The CDR3 consists of 15 residues. CDR3 residues: CASSPYDRRSTEAFF. CDR3 coding DNA: TGTGCCAGCAGTCCCTACGACAGGAGAAGCACTGAAGCTTTCTTT.

This clone was counted ten times or more. The rearrangement uses TRBV5-4 and TRBJ2-7, with D unresolved. V shed 0 bases and J shed 2 bases, with 9 bases lying between them. Germline values: CDR1 SGHNT, CDR2 YYREEE (reference sequence). CDR3 length: 14 residues. The CDR3, as DNA: TGTGCCAGCAGCTTGGACGGGCGACCCTACGAGCAGTACTTC. Protein: CASSLDGRPYEQYF.

This clone was seen a single time. The V gene is TRBV29-1, the J gene TRBJ2-1, with TRBD2 matching over 11 bases. The CDR3 totals 16 residues. CDR1 and CDR2 (germline): SQVTM, ANQGSEA. V gave up 1 base and J gave up 4 bases; unmatched junction bases: 6. CDR3 protein: CSVEAGGTSGYNEQFF. The CDR3 region has the DNA TGCAGCGTTGAAGCGGGGGGGACTAGCGGTTACAATGAGCAGTTCTTC.

The chain combines TRBV11-3 with TRBJ2-2; 10 positions agree with TRBD1. This CDR3 spans 16 amino acids. Trimming took 4 bases from V and 3 from J; bases not matched to a gene: 5. Germline loops: CDR1 SGHNT, CDR2 YENEEA. The CDR3 sequence: CASSSGQGVDTGELFF. Written as DNA, the CDR3 is TGTGCCAGCAGCTCAGGACAGGGGGTAGACACCGGGGAGCTGTTTTTT.

This sequence joins TRBV4-2 and TRBJ2-5; possibly TRBD1 for D (5 bases). Between the trimmed V and J ends, which lost 1 base and 2 bases, there was a span of 11 bases. Germline CDR1 and CDR2: LGHNA and YNFKEQ. This CDR3 has 15 residues. CDR3 in amino acids: CASSQADTEQETQYF. The CDR3, as DNA: TGTGCCAGCAGCCAAGCGGACACGGAGCAAGAGACCCAGTACTTC.

This clone was counted ten times or more. The J gene is TRBJ2-7, the V gene TRBV6-6; 8 nucleotides match TRBD2. Germline V CDR1 and CDR2: MNHNY, SVGAGI (reference sequence). Trimming at V came to 0 bases and at J to 5 bases, leaving 6 bases not matched to a gene. CDR3 length: 15 residues. CDR3 sequence: CASSYSAGGSDEQYF. The CDR3 nucleotides read TGTGCCAGCAGTTACTCTGCGGGAGGTTCGGACGAGCAGTACTTC.

The rearrangement uses TRBV13 and TRBJ2-7; D perhaps matches TRBD2 (6 bases). Germline CDR1 and CDR2: PRHDT and FYEKMQ (reference sequence). V was cut by 4 bases and J by 5 bases, with 15 bases left in between. The CDR3 has 14 amino acids. CDR3 sequence (DNA): TGTGCCAGCAGCTATAACGGGGGACGCCACGAGCAGTACTTC. Encoded protein: CASSYNGGRHEQYF.

The gene calls are TRBV28 and TRBJ2-7; TRBD2 aligns across 11 bases. The CDR3 runs to 16 residues. The V gene end was trimmed by 3 bases and the J gene end by 5 bases; junction bases not matched to a gene: 9. Per germline, CDR1 MDHEN and CDR2 SYDVKM. The CDR3 DNA reads TGTGCCAGCAGTTTGCCTACACTAGCGGGAGTCCACGAGCAGTACTTC. Its translation is CASSLPTLAGVHEQYF.

This sequence joins TRBV5-4 and TRBJ2-5; D is possibly TRBD2 (5 bases). V lost 4 bases and J lost 5, with 9 bases in between. The germline CDR1 and CDR2 sequences are SGHNT and YYREEE (reference sequence). The CDR3 totals 12 residues. The CDR3 is CASSPWEETQYF. CDR3 nucleotides: TGTGCCAGCAGCCCGTGGGAGGAGACCCAGTACTTC.

This rearrangement joins TRBV9 to TRBJ2-1; possible D gene TRBD2, 6 bases. V lost 0 bases, J lost 4 bases, and 8 bases lay in between. Germline V CDR1 and CDR2: SGDLS, YYNGEE. This CDR3 is 14 amino acids long. The CDR3 is CASSVETRYNEQFF. Written as DNA, the CDR3 is TGTGCCAGCAGCGTAGAGACTAGGTACAATGAGCAGTTCTTC.

This clone is medium-sized in the sample. The rearrangement uses TRBV6-1 and TRBJ1-5, with D possibly being TRBD1 (5 bases). The ends were cut back, 2 bases at V and 0 bases at J, with 11 bases in the middle. The CDR3 extends over 16 amino acids. From germline, CDR1 is MNHNS and CDR2 SASEGT. The CDR3 sequence: CASSEKTAVSNQPQHF. The DNA of the CDR3 is TGTGCCAGCAGTGAAAAGACAGCTGTTAGCAATCAGCCCCAGCATTTT.

This clone was recorded a few times. V is TRBV29-1 and J is TRBJ2-5; 12 bases agree with TRBD2. The better agreement between TRBJ2-7 and the DNA end casts doubt on the J call. Germline V CDR1 and CDR2: SQVTM, ANQGSEA. CDR3 length: 14 amino acids. DNA of the CDR3: TGCAGCGCATACGGACTAGCGGGGACCTACGAGCAGTACTTC. Translated, it gives CSAYGLAGTYEQYF.

This clone was seen many times. The chain carries TRBV5-8 and TRBJ2-7, with D possibly being TRBD2 (7 bases). Germline CDR1 and CDR2: SGHTS and YDEGEE. The CDR3 runs to 13 residues. V gave up 9 bases and J gave up 5 bases, with 18 bases separating them. Here the CDR3 reads CANGLGGSDEQYF. CDR3 DNA: TGTGCCAATGGACTAGGGGGGAGTGACGAGCAGTACTTC.

This clone occurred many times. This sample also contains other DNA sequences that code for the same CDR3. The chain employs TRBV30 and TRBJ2-1; 11 positions agree with TRBD2. Per germline, CDR1 GTSNPN and CDR2 SVGIG (reference sequence). The ends lost 1 base at V and 13 bases at J; junction bases unmatched: 12. CDR3 length equals 15 residues. The CDR3 is CAWSEETSGNGEQFF. In DNA form, the CDR3 reads TGTGCCTGGAGTGAGGAGACTAGCGGGAATGGTGAACAGTTCTTC. The complete variable domain, with remaining parts taken from reference TRBV30 and TRBJ2-1, reads SQTIHQWPATLVQPVGSPLSLECTVEGTSNPNLYWYRQAAGRGLQLLFYSVGIGQISSEVPQNLSASRPQDRQFILSSKKLLLSDSGFYLCAWSEETSGNGEQFFGPGTRLTVL.

The CDR3 nucleotides read TGTGCCAGCAACCCGGGACCCAACAAAAACATTCAGTACTTC. The encoded protein is CASNPGPNKNIQYF. The rearrangement joins TRBV2 to TRBJ2-4; D may match TRBD1 or TRBD2 (5 bases each). This CDR3 region has 14 residues. The V gene's germline CDR1 is SNHLY and CDR2 FYNNEI. Trimming removed 7 bases from V and 3 bases from J, with 13 bases in between.

The V call is TRBV2, the J call TRBJ1-5, with TRBD1 matching 8 bases. The CDR3 has 14 amino acids. V was clipped by 4 bases and J by 7 bases; unmatched bases: 6. CDR1 is SNHLY and CDR2 is FYNNEI in the germline V gene. The CDR3 DNA sequence: TGTGCCAGCAGTGGGACAGGGCAGGGGCAGCCCCAGCATTTT. As protein: CASSGTGQGQPQHF. The variable domain in full, completed from reference TRBV2 and TRBJ1-5, reads EPEVTQTPSHQVTQMGQEVILRCVPISNHLYFYWYRQILGQKVEFLVSFYNNEISEKSEIFDDQFSVERPDGSNFTLKIRSTKLEDSAMYFCASSGTGQGQPQHFGDGTRLSIL.

This clone has at least ten counts. This chain connects TRBV30 to TRBJ2-7; either TRBD1 or TRBD2 may fit D (5 bases each). Germline V lookup: CDR1 GTSNPN, CDR2 SVGIG (reference sequence). V lost 2 bases and J 4 bases, leaving 15 bases between the germline ends. The CDR3 is made up of 14 amino acids. The CDR3 here is CAWSRPGAEYEQYF. In nucleotides, the CDR3 is TGTGCCTGGAGTCGACCCGGGGCAGAATACGAGCAGTACTTC.

This clone occurred a few times. The rearrangement joins TRBV6-4 to TRBJ2-1; maybe TRBD2 (5 bases). Germline CDR1 reads MRHNA; CDR2 reads SNTAGT. This CDR3 has 14 residues. V was clipped by 4 bases and J by 3 bases, with 10 bases between them. The CDR3 DNA is TGTGCCAGCAGTGGTGGAGGTGACTACAATGAGCAGTTCTTC. Protein product: CASSGGGDYNEQFF.